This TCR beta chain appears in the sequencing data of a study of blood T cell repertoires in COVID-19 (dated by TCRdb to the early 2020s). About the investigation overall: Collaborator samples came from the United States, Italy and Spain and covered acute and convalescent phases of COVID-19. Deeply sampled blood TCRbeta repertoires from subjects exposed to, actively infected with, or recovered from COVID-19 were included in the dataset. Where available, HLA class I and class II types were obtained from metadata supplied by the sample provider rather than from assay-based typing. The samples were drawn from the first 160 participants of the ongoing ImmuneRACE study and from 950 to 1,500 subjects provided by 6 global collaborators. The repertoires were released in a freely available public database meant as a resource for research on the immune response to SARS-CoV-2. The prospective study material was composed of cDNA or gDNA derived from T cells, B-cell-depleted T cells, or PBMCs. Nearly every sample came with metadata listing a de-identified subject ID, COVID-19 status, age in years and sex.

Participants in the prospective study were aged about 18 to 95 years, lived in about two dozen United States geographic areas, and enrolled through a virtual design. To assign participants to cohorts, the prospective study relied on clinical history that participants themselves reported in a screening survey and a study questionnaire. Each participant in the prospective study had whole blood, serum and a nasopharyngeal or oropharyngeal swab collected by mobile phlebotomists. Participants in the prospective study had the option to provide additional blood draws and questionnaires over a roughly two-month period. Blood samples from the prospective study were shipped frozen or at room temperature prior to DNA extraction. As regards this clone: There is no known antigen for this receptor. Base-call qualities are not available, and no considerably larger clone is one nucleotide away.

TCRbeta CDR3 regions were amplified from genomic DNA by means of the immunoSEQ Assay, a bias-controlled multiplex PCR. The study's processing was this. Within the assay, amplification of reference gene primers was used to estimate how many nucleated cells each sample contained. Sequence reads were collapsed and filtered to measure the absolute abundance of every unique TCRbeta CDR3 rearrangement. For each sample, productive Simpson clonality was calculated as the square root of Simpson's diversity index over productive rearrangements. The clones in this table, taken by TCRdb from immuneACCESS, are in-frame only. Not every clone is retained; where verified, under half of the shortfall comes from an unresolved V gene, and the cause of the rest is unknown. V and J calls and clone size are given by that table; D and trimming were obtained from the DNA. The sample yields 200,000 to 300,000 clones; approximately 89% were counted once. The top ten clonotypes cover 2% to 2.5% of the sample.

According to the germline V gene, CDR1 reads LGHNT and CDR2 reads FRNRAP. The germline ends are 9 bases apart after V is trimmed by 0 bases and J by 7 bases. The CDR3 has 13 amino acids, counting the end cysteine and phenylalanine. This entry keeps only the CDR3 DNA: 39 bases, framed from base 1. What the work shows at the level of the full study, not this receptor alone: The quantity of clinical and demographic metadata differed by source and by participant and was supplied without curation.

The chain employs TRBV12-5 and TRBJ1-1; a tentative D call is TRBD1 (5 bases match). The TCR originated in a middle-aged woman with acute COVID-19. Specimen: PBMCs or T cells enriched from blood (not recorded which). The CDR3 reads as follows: CASGLVTGGEAFF. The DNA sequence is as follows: TGTGCTAGTGGTTTGGTAACCGGGGGTGAAGCTTTCTTT.